This T cell receptor beta chain was observed in a study of shared clonotypes between healthy human individuals. The study ran the assay at deep level. This table comes from immunoSEQ multiplex PCR, and its TCRdb copy is limited to in-frame clones, with some not included. Among fewer than 2.5 million clones, 93% were seen once, and the ten largest hold around 0.4%. V was shortened by 4 bases and J by 3 bases, with 7 bases between the two germline ends. The CDR3 runs 12 residues. Germline V gene sequence: CDR1 MDHEN, CDR2 SYDVKM. With regard to this clone: The antigen remains unidentified. Other DNA sequences in the same sample also yield this CDR3.

All donors were healthy HIV-negative adults lacking recent acute infections or vaccinations. Overall study results and limits: Tissues were not sampled, only blood, and their repertoires likely differ.

The genes are TRBV28 and TRBJ2-7, with D uncertain. Sequences were obtained from naive CD4+ T cells from PBMCs. Subset in this sample: CD45RA+ positively selected. The TCR sequence derives from a man aged 18 to 29 in good health. Some clones in this sample may be carry-over from other donors' samples. Here the CDR3 reads CASSSSNYEQYF. CDR3 coding DNA: TGTGCCAGCAGTTCCTCAAACTACGAGCAGTACTTC.